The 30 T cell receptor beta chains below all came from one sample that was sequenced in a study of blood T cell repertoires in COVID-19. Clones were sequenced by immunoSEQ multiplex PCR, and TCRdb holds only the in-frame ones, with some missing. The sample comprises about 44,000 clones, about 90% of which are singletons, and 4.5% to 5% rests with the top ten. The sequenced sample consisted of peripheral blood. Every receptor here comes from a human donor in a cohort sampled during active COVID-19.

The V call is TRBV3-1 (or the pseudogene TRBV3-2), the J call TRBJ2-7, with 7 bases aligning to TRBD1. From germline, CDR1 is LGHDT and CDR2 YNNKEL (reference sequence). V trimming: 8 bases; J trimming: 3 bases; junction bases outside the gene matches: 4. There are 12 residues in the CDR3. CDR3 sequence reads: CASGRGYYEQYF. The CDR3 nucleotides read TGTGCCAGCGGCAGGGGGTACTACGAGCAGTACTTC.

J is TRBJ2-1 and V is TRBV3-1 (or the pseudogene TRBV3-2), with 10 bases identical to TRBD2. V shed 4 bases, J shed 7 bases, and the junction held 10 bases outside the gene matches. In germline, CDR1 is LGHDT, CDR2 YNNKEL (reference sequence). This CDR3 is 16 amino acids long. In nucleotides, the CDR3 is TGTGCCAGCAGCCCCCTGGGGGGACTAGCGTGGAATGAGCAGTTCTTC. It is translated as CASSPLGGLAWNEQFF.

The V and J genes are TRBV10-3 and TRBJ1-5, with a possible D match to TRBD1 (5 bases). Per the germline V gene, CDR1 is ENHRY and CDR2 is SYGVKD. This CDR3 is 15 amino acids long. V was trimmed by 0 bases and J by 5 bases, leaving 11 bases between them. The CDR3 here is CAISESGGSYQPQHF. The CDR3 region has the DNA TGTGCCATCAGTGAGTCTGGGGGGTCTTATCAGCCCCAGCATTTT.

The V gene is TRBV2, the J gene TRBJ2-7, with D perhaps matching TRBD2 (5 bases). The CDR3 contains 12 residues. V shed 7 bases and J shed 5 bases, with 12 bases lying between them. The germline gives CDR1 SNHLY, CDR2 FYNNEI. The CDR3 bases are TGTGCCAGCAAAGGCGGGTACCACGAGCAGTACTTC. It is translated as CASKGGYHEQYF.

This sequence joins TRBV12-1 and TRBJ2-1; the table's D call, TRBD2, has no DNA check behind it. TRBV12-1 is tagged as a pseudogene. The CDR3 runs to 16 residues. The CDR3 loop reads CASSQHGTSADNEQFF. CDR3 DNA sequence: TGTGCCAGCAGCCAACATGGGACTAGCGCAGACAATGAGCAGTTCTTC.

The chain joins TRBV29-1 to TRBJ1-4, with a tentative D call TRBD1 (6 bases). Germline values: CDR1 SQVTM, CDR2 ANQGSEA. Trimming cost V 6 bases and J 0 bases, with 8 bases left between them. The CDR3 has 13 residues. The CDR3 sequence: CSVQGTTNEKLFF. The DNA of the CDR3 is TGCAGCGTACAGGGTACAACTAATGAAAAACTGTTTTTT.

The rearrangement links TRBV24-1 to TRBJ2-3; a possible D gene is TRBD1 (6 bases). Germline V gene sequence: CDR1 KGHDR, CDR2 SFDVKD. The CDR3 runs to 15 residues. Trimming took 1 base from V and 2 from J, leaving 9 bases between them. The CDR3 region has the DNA TGTGCCACCAGTGATTTCAGACAGGACACAGATACGCAGTATTTT. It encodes CATSDFRQDTDTQYF.

CDR3 sequence reads: CASSLAASGGYNEQFF. As DNA, the CDR3 is TGTGCCAGCAGCTTAGCTGCTAGCGGAGGCTACAATGAGCAGTTCTTC. The gene calls are TRBV11-2 and TRBJ2-1; TRBD2 matches at 7 bases. From germline, CDR1 is SGHAT and CDR2 FQNNGV. V gave up 1 base and J gave up 3 bases; unmatched junction bases: 6. The CDR3 runs 16 residues.

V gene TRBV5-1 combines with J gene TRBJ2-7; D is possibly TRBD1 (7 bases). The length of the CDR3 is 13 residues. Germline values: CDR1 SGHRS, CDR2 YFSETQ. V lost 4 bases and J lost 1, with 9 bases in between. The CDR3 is CASSAGQSYEQYF. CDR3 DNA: TGCGCCAGCAGCGCGGGACAGTCCTACGAGCAGTACTTC.

This CDR3 reads CASSLLGRENTGELFF. The CDR3 nucleotides are TGTGCCAGCAGCCTACTGGGGCGGGAGAACACCGGGGAGCTGTTTTTT. The rearrangement links TRBV6-2 or TRBV6-3 to TRBJ2-2, with D perhaps matching TRBD2 (6 bases). V lost 6 bases to trimming and J lost 1 base, with 15 bases between them. CDR1 is MNHEY, CDR2 SVGEGT, per germline. This CDR3 spans 16 amino acids.

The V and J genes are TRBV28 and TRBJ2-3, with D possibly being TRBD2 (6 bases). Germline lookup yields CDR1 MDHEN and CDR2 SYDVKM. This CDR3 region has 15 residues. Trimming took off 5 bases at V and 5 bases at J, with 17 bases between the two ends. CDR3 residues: CASSLGGARGDTQYF. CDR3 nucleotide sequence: TGTGCCAGCAGTCTGGGAGGAGCTCGGGGAGATACGCAGTATTTT.

The CDR3 spells CSVDYGQENTEAFF. CDR3 DNA sequence: TGCAGCGTTGATTACGGACAGGAGAACACTGAAGCTTTCTTT. The V call is TRBV29-1, the J call TRBJ1-1, with TRBD1 matching 7 bases. The CDR3 runs 14 residues. Trimming at V came to 3 bases and at J to 1 base, leaving 5 bases not matched to a gene. Germline values: CDR1 SQVTM, CDR2 ANQGSEA.

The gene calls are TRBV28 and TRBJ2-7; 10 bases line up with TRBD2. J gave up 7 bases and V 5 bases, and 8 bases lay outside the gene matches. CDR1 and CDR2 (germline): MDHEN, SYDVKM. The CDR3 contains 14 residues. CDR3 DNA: TGTGCCAGCAGTCTAGCGGGGGCCCCTCCGGAGCAGTACTTC. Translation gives CASSLAGAPPEQYF.

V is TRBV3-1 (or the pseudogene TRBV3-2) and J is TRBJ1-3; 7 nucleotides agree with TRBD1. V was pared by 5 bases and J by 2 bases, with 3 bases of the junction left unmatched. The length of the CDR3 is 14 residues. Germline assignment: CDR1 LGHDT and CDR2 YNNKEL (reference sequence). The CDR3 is CASSEQGTGNTIYF. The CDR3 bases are TGTGCCAGCAGCGAACAGGGGACTGGAAACACCATATATTTT.

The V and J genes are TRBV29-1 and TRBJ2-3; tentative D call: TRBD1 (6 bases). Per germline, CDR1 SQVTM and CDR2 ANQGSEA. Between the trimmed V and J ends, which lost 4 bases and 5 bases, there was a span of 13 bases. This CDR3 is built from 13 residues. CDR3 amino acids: CSVGKGGLDTQYF. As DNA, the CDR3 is TGCAGCGTTGGCAAAGGGGGTTTAGATACGCAGTATTTT.

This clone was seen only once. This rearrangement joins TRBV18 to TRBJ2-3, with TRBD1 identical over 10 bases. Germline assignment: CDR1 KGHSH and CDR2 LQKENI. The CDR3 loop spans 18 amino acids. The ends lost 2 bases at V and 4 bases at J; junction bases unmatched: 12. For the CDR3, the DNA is TGTGCCAGCTCACCAAAGGGACAGGGGCTCGCGTACGCAGATACGCAGTATTTT. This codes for CASSPKGQGLAYADTQYF. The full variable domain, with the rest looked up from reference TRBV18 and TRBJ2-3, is NAGVMQNPRHLVRRRGQEARLRCSPMKGHSHVYWYRQLPEEGLKFMVYLQKENIIDESGMPKERFSAEFPKEGPSILRIQQVVRGDSAAYFCASSPKGQGLAYADTQYFGPGTRLTVL.

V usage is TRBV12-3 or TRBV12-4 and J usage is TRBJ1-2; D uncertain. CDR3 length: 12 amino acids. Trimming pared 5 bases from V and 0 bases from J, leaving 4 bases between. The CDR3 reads CASSNTNYGYTF. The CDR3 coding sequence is TGTGCCAGCAGTAATACTAACTATGGCTACACCTTC.

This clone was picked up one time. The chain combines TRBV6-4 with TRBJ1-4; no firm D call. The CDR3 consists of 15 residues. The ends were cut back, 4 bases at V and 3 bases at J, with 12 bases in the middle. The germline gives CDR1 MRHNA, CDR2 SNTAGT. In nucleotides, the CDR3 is TGTGCCAGCAGTGGCCCCGTGGCCCCTAATGAAAAACTGTTTTTT. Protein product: CASSGPVAPNEKLFF.

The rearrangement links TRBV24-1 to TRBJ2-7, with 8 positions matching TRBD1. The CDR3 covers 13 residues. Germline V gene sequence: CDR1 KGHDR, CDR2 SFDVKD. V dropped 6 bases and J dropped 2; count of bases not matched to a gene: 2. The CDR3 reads CATSRTGTYEQYF. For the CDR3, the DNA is TGTGCCACCAGTCGGACAGGGACCTACGAGCAGTACTTC.

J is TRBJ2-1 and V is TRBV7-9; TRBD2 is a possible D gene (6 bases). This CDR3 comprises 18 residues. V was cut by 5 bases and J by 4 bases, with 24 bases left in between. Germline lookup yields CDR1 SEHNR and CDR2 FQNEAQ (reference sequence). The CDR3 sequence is CASSQGEGLSVFYNEQFF. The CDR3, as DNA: TGTGCCAGCAGCCAGGGAGAGGGACTGTCAGTTTTTTACAATGAGCAGTTCTTC.

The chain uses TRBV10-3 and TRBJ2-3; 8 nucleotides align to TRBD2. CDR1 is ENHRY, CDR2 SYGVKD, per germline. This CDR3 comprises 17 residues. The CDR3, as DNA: TGTGCGGTCCAGGGCGGGAGGTTTATCGAGAGGACAGATACGCAGTATTTT. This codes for CAVQGGRFIERTDTQYF.

The CDR3 nucleotides are TGTGCCAGCTCACCACCGCTAAGCGGGAGGGCCCCAGATACGCAGTATTTT. Its protein product is CASSPPLSGRAPDTQYF. J is TRBJ2-3 and V is TRBV18, with 10 bases aligning to TRBD2. The ends lost 0 bases at V and 4 bases at J; junction bases unmatched: 7. The CDR3 is made up of 17 amino acids. Germline CDR1 KGHSH, CDR2 LQKENI.

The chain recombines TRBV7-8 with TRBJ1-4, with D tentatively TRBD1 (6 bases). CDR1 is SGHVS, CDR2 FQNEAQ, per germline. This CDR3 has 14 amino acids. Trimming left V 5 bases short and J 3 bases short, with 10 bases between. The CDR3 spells CASSRGGANEKLFF. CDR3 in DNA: TGTGCCAGCAGCCGTGGGGGCGCTAATGAAAAACTGTTTTTT.

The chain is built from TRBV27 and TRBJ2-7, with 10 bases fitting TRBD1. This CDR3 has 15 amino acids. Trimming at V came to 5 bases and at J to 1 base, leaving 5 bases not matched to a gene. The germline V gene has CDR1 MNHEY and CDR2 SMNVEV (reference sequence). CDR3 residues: CASSTRTGGSYEQYF. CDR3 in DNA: TGTGCCAGCAGTACCCGGACAGGGGGATCCTACGAGCAGTACTTC.

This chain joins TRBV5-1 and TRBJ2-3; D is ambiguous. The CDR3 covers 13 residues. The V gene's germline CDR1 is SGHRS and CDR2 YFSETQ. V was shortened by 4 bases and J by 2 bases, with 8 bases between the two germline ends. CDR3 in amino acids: CASSVPSTDTQYF. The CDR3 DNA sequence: TGCGCCAGCAGCGTCCCATCCACAGATACGCAGTATTTT.

CDR3 nucleotides: TGTGCCAGCAGTACGGGGGTGACAGATACGCAGTATTTT. This codes for CASSTGVTDTQYF. The chain links TRBV12-3 or TRBV12-4 to TRBJ2-3, with TRBD2 as a possible D gene (6 bases). The CDR3 totals 13 residues. The V and J ends lost 5 bases and 3 bases respectively, with 9 bases between them.

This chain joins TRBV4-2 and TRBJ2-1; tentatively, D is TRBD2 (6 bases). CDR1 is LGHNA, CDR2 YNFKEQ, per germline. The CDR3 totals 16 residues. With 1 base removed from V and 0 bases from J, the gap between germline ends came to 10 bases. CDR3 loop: CASSQGLAASYNEQFF. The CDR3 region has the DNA TGTGCCAGCAGCCAAGGGTTAGCGGCCTCCTACAATGAGCAGTTCTTC.

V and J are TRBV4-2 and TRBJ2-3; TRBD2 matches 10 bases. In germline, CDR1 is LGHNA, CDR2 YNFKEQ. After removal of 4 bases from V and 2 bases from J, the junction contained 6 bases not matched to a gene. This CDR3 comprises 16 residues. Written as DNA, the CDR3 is TGTGCCAGCAGCCCCCGGACTAGCGGCGACACAGATACGCAGTATTTT. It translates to CASSPRTSGDTDTQYF.

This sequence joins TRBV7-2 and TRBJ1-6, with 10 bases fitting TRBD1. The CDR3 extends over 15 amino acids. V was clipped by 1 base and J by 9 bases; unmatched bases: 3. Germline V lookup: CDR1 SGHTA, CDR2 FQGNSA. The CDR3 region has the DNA TGTGCCAGCAGCTTAGAAGGGACAGGGGTTTCACCCCTCCACTTT. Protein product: CASSLEGTGVSPLHF.

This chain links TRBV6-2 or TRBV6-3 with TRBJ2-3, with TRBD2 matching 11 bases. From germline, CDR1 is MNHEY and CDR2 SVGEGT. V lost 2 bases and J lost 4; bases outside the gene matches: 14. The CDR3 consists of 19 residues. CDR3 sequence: CASSYGRSGRARVADTQYF. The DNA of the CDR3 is TGTGCCAGCAGTTACGGACGTAGCGGGAGGGCCCGTGTGGCAGATACGCAGTATTTT.